This entry features one T cell receptor (beta chain) sequence. Method: immunoSEQ multiplex PCR; TCRdb's copy keeps in-frame clones and lacks some. This repertoire shows 2 million to 2.5 million clones, around 90% found once; its top ten account for 0.37%. The data are from a study of shared clonotypes between healthy human individuals. V was clipped by 5 bases and J by 6 bases, with 17 bases between them. This CDR3 has 15 amino acids. The germline V gene has CDR1 SNHLY and CDR2 FYNNEI. The chain is built from TRBV2 and TRBJ1-5; a weak D match, TRBD1 (5 bases). The TCR comes from a man between 18 and 35 years old in good health. Some clones in this sample may be carry-over from other donors' samples. The sequenced sample was naive CD4+ T cells from PBMCs. Subset specified: CD45RA+ positively selected. CDR3 DNA: TGTGCCAGCAGTCCAGCGGCTGGGGGGGTTCAGCCCCAGCATTTT. Encoded protein: CASSPAAGGVQPQHF.